A selection of T cell receptor beta chains follows, all from one sample in a study of tumor-infiltrating lymphocytes in oesophageal squamous cell carcinoma. TCRdb fed the PCR reads into MiXCR, producing one record per CDR3 protein. Here the sample spans over 10,000 distinct CDR3 sequences, about half being singletons. The sequenced sample consisted of blood. These receptors were obtained from a female donor with esophageal squamous cell carcinoma. CDR3s include the opening cysteine and the closing phenylalanine or tryptophan. A D gene is named only where the DNA matches it firmly. The listing skips clone size in some rows; elsewhere it reads once, few, many or a size class.

CDR3,DNA,size,length,D,V,J
CASSYNGRGNEQYF,TGTGCCAGCAGTTACAACGGCAGAGGGAACGAGCAGTACTTC,NA,14,NA,TRBV6-1,TRBJ2-7
CASSATGAGVGDEQFF,TGTGCCAGCAGCGCGACCGGGGCGGGAGTTGGCGATGAGCAGTTCTTC,NA,16,TRBD2,TRBV7-6,TRBJ2-1
CASRLAGSTYNEQFF,TGTGCCAGCAGGTTAGCGGGGTCCACCTACAATGAGCAGTTCTTC,NA,15,TRBD2,TRBV7-3,TRBJ2-1
CASSLGPGTGETQYF,TGTGCCAGCAGCTTAGGCCCAGGGACTGGAGAGACCCAGTACTTC,few,15,NA,TRBV7-3,TRBJ2-5
CATSAGTGGSNEQFF,TGTGCCACCAGTGCCGGGACAGGGGGCTCAAATGAGCAGTTCTTC,medium-sized,15,TRBD1,TRBV24-1,TRBJ2-1
CASSPIATSGSWEQFF,TGCGCCAGCAGTCCCATCGCGACTAGCGGGAGCTGGGAGCAGTTCTTC,medium-sized,16,TRBD2,TRBV10-1,TRBJ2-1
CASSRRAGGQETQYF,TGTGCCAGCAGCCGAAGGGCGGGAGGGCAAGAGACCCAGTACTTC,NA,15,TRBD2,TRBV7-6,TRBJ2-5
CASSSQGYNEQYF,TGTGCCAGCAGTTCACAGGGTTACAATGAGCAGTACTTC,NA,13,NA,TRBV28,TRBJ2-5
CASEGTGEETQYF,TGTGCCAGCGAGGGCACAGGGGAAGAGACCCAGTACTTC,NA,13,TRBD1,TRBV7-3,TRBJ2-5
CVTRRASGRGGNEQFF,TGTGTTACGCGACGGGCTAGCGGGAGAGGGGGGAATGAGCAGTTCTTC,many,16,TRBD2,TRBV7-9,TRBJ2-1
CASSYHYEQYF,TGTGCCAGCAGCTACCACTACGAGCAGTACTTC,few,11,NA,TRBV7-2,TRBJ2-7
CASSYPSKSGGLYTGELYF,TGTGCCAGCAGTTACCCCTCGAAAAGCGGGGGTCTCTACACCGGGGAGCTGTATTTT,NA,19,TRBD2,TRBV6-8,TRBJ2-3
CASRLAGGNNEQYF,TGTGCCAGCAGACTAGCGGGAGGGAACAATGAGCAGTACTTC,NA,14,TRBD2,TRBV7-3,TRBJ2-7
CASSLLAGSAYNEQFF,TGTGCCAGCAGCCTTTTAGCCGGGAGTGCCTACAATGAGCAGTTCTTC,many,16,NA,TRBV7-3,TRBJ2-1
CASSYMGSGRAGYEQYF,TGTGCCAGCAGTTACATGGGGAGCGGGAGGGCCGGCTACGAGCAGTACTTC,many,17,TRBD2,TRBV6-6,TRBJ2-7
CASSLEQGAYNEQFF,TGTGCCAGCAGCTTAGAACAGGGGGCGTACAATGAGCAGTTCTTC,NA,15,TRBD1,TRBV7-8,TRBJ2-1
CATRLAGGVDEQFF,TGTGCCACCCGACTAGCGGGGGGGGTGGATGAGCAGTTCTTC,many,14,TRBD2,TRBV19,TRBJ2-1
CASSLATIAGVRETQYF,TGTGCCAGCAGCTTAGCGACTATAGCGGGAGTTCGAGAGACCCAGTACTTC,few,17,TRBD2,TRBV7-9,TRBJ2-5
CASRAGTGEDEQYF,TGTGCCAGCAGAGCCGGGACAGGGGAGGACGAGCAGTACTTC,NA,14,TRBD1,TRBV12-3/TRBV12-4,TRBJ2-7
CASSSGTETYEQYF,TGTGCCAGCAGCTCAGGGACGGAGACCTACGAGCAGTACTTC,NA,14,NA,TRBV7-2,TRBJ2-7
CASRQPGVKEQYF,TGTGCCAGCAGGCAACCGGGAGTAAAAGAGCAGTACTTC,once,13,NA,TRBV6-1,TRBJ2-7
CASSARTGAVNTDTQYF,TGTGCCAGCAGTGCGCGGACAGGGGCAGTGAACACAGATACGCAGTATTTT,medium-sized,17,TRBD1,TRBV6-1,TRBJ2-3
CASSLLSGSKNIQYF,TGTGCCAGCAGCTTACTTAGCGGGAGCAAAAACATTCAGTACTTC,NA,15,TRBD2,TRBV7-2,TRBJ2-4
CASSGGPYEQYF,TGTGCCAGCAGTGGGGGCCCCTACGAGCAGTACTTC,NA,12,NA,TRBV12-3/TRBV12-4,TRBJ2-7
CSEKRAEEQYF,TGCAGTGAAAAGAGGGCGGAGGAGCAGTACTTC,NA,11,NA,TRBV20-1,TRBJ2-5
CASSSSGTGPGNEQFF,TGTGCCAGCAGTTCTTCCGGGACAGGGCCCGGCAATGAGCAGTTCTTC,medium-sized,16,TRBD1,TRBV27,TRBJ2-1
CATTSSGGFGDTQYF,TGTGCCACCACCTCTAGCGGGGGATTTGGTGATACGCAGTATTTT,medium-sized,15,TRBD2,TRBV24-1,TRBJ2-3
CASSELAELTDTQYF,TGTGCCAGCAGTGAACTAGCGGAACTCACAGATACGCAGTATTTT,medium-sized,15,TRBD2,TRBV2,TRBJ2-3
CASSEGTSGAEKLFF,TGTGCCAGCAGTGAAGGGACCTCGGGGGCCGAAAAACTGTTTTTT,many,15,NA,TRBV25-1,TRBJ1-4
CATSRAGTSGYEQYF,TGTGCCACCAGCAGAGCCGGGACCTCGGGCTACGAGCAGTACTTC,NA,15,NA,TRBV15,TRBJ2-7
CASSLYTQAGGRGTEAFF,TGTGCCAGCAGTTTATACACCCAGGCAGGGGGCCGGGGGACTGAAGCTTTCTTT,medium-sized,18,TRBD1,TRBV12-3/TRBV12-4,TRBJ1-1
CASSRSGASSYNEQFF,TGCGCCAGCAGCCGGTCCGGGGCCAGCTCCTACAATGAGCAGTTCTTC,many,16,NA,TRBV4-1,TRBJ2-1
CAISEPYQETQYF,TGTGCCATCAGTGAGCCCTATCAAGAGACCCAGTACTTC,few,13,NA,TRBV10-3,TRBJ2-5
CASSSPYQETQYF,TGTGCCAGCAGTTCCCCGTACCAAGAGACCCAGTACTTC,NA,13,NA,TRBV6-1,TRBJ2-5
CASSESRAGSYEQYF,TGCGCCAGCAGTGAGTCGAGGGCAGGGAGCTACGAGCAGTACTTC,NA,15,NA,TRBV10-1,TRBJ2-7
CASSIAYGKFNEQYF,TGTGCCAGCAGTATCGCGTACGGGAAGTTTAACGAGCAGTACTTC,few,15,NA,TRBV7-2,TRBJ2-7
CASSYRDRREQYF,TGTGCCAGCAGTTACCGGGACAGAAGAGAGCAGTACTTC,many,13,TRBD1,TRBV27,TRBJ2-4
CASSSLGGVGSGELFF,TGTGCCAGCAGCTCTCTAGGCGGGGTGGGCTCCGGGGAGCTGTTTTTT,NA,16,NA,TRBV7-4,TRBJ2-2